The rows below give T cell receptor beta chains drawn from one sample of a study of T-cell reconstitution after alpha-beta-depleted transplantation in children. TCRdb ran MiXCR on the PCR reads and lists one entry per CDR3 protein. The table records about 870,000 distinct CDR3 sequences, approximately 15% of them present only once. The material was PBMCs, mostly from graft donor cells, obtained 360 days after TCRalphabeta/CD19-depleted stem cell transplant. These receptors were obtained from a male patient aged 10-17 years who had a stem cell transplant for acute lymphoblastic leukemia, so the T cells may come from the graft donor. Both conserved end residues are part of each CDR3. D genes are given only for firm matches. The size field is filled for only some rows; it gives once, few, many or a size class.

j_call clone_size d_call v_call cdr3_nt cdr3_aa
TRBJ1-4 - TRBD1 TRBV11-2 TGTGCCAGCAGCTTCGGACAGGGACGCAGTGAAAAACTGTTTTTT CASSFGQGRSEKLFF
TRBJ2-3 few - TRBV27 TGTGCCAGCAGTTTTACGCGCACGCCTAGCACAGATACGCAGTATTTT CASSFTRTPSTDTQYF
TRBJ2-1 few TRBD1 TRBV15 TGTGCCACCTGCGACCCGGGACAGGGCACCTACAATGAGCAGTTCTTC CATCDPGQGTYNEQFF
TRBJ2-2 - TRBD2 TRBV5-1 TGCGCCAGCAGCCCCCCGCCGGGGGGGAACACCGGGGAGCTGTTTTTT CASSPPPGGNTGELFF
TRBJ2-7 few - TRBV19 TGTGCCAGTAGCCCTGTGGGGGGGCTAGGGGAGCAGTACTTC CASSPVGGLGEQYF
TRBJ2-2 few - TRBV2 TGTGCCAGCGGCCAGGGACACACCGGGGAGCTGTTTTTT CASGQGHTGELFF
TRBJ2-7 many TRBD1 TRBV15 TGTGCCACCAGCAGGGACAGGGTCTACGAGCAGTACTTC CATSRDRVYEQYF
TRBJ2-7 few - TRBV25-1 TGTGCCAGCAGTGAGGTAGGCGGCTACGAGCAGTACTTC CASSEVGGYEQYF
TRBJ2-3 few TRBD1 TRBV29-1 TGCAGCGTGGCCCCCTTAAGGACAGGGGGCGTCGATACGCAGTATTTT CSVAPLRTGGVDTQYF
TRBJ1-2 - - TRBV12-3/TRBV12-4 TGTGCCAGCAGTTTGACAGTTCTAGCTAACTATGGCTACACCTTC CASSLTVLANYGYTF
TRBJ2-7 few - TRBV20-1 TGCAGTGCCGTGTTGATCTACGAGCAGTACTTC CSAVLIYEQYF
TRBJ2-1 - TRBD1 TRBV7-2 TGTGCCAGCAGCTTAGTGGCCCAGGGGGCCGGCAATGAGCAGTTCTTC CASSLVAQGAGNEQFF
TRBJ2-1 - TRBD2 TRBV5-6 TGTGCCAGCAGCTTCGAGGGGCGTAGCGGGAGGGGGGCCTACAATGAGCAGTTCTTC CASSFEGRSGRGAYNEQFF
TRBJ2-7 - - TRBV2 TGTGCCAGCAGGAATGGGGACCTAGCCGCCTACGAGCAGTACTTC CASRNGDLAAYEQYF
TRBJ2-3 - - TRBV3-1 TGTGCCAGCAGCCAAGACCCTAAGCCTAGCACAGATACGCAGTATTTT CASSQDPKPSTDTQYF
TRBJ2-7 few TRBD2 TRBV3-1 TGTGCCAGCAGCCAAGGGGTTAGTCTAGCGGGAGACGAGCAGTACTTC CASSQGVSLAGDEQYF
TRBJ2-4 - TRBD2 TRBV5-1 TGCGCCAGCAGCGCCCTGACTAGCGGGAGAACGTTAGCCAAAAACATTCAGTACTTC CASSALTSGRTLAKNIQYF
TRBJ2-2 few TRBD2 TRBV12-3/TRBV12-4 TGTGCCAGCAGTCCTTGGGCGGGAGAGGGCACCGGGGAGCTGTTTTTT CASSPWAGEGTGELFF
TRBJ1-2 - - TRBV7-2 TGTGCCAGCACCCAAGGGAGCGGGATAGGCTACACCTTC CASTQGSGIGYTF
TRBJ2-7 few - TRBV6-4 TGCGGGCGGGACTACGAGCAGTACTTC CGRDYEQYF
TRBJ2-3 few TRBD1 TRBV18 TGTGCCAGCTCACCGGGACAGGGGGCAACAGATACGCAGTATTTT CASSPGQGATDTQYF
TRBJ2-3 - - TRBV29-1 TGCAGCGTTGAAAAAGGGTCTAGCTTCACAGATACGCAGTATTTT CSVEKGSSFTDTQYF
TRBJ1-6 many - TRBV5-1 TGCGCCAGCAGCCCAGGGGTCAATAATTCACCCCTCCACTTT CASSPGVNNSPLHF
TRBJ1-1 few - TRBV6-2/TRBV6-3 TGTGCCAGCAGTAGCAGCCTGAACACTGAAGCTTTCTTT CASSSSLNTEAFF
TRBJ2-2 many - TRBV20-1 TGCAGTGCAACCATACCTGCGGGACAGACTTTCACCGGGGAGCTGTTTTTT CSATIPAGQTFTGELFF
TRBJ2-7 - - TRBV20-1 TGCAGTGCTAGCACAGGGCCCTACGAGCAGTACTTC CSASTGPYEQYF
TRBJ2-7 few - TRBV27 TGTGCCAGCAGTTTTGAAGAACGGGGCTACGAGCAGTACTTC CASSFEERGYEQYF
TRBJ1-1 - - TRBV7-9 TGTGCCAGCCTCAGTTTGGGGCAGGCGAACACTGAAGCTTTCTTT CASLSLGQANTEAFF
TRBJ2-7 - - TRBV3-1 TGTGCCAGCAGCCAAGTGGGGGACCTTTCCTACGAGCAGTACTTC CASSQVGDLSYEQYF
TRBJ2-5 few - TRBV6-5 TGTGCCAGCAGTTACTCGAAATCACAGGGAAAGGAGACCCAGTACTTC CASSYSKSQGKETQYF
TRBJ2-4 many - TRBV9 TGTGCCAGCAGCGTAGGAGGGGCAGCCAAAAACATTCAGTACTTC CASSVGGAAKNIQYF
TRBJ1-4 - - TRBV12-3/TRBV12-4 TGTGCCAGCAGTTTAATGGTCGAAAAACTGTTTTTT CASSLMVEKLFF
TRBJ2-3 - TRBD2 TRBV5-1 TGCGCCAGCAGCCGGATCCCGGGACTAGCGGGAGATGTGAATACGCAGTATTTT CASSRIPGLAGDVNTQYF
TRBJ2-3 few - TRBV7-9 TGTGCCAGCAGCTTCGCTGGGGTCGGCACAGATACGCAGTATTTT CASSFAGVGTDTQYF
TRBJ1-1 - - TRBV4-1 TGCGCCAGCAGCTCGATGCATAGGGGTTCTGAAGCTTTCTTT CASSSMHRGSEAFF
TRBJ2-3 - - TRBV7-9 TGTGCCAGCAGCTTAATAGGTTTTCGAGATACGCAGTATTTT CASSLIGFRDTQYF
TRBJ2-5 - - TRBV9 TGTGCCAGCAGCGTAGCGGGGACACGGGGAGAGACCCAGTACTTC CASSVAGTRGETQYF
TRBJ2-1 few - TRBV6-5 TGTGCCAGCAGTTACTCGCCAGCGGACTCCTACAATGAGCAGTTCTTC CASSYSPADSYNEQFF
TRBJ2-1 many TRBD2 TRBV29-1 TGCAGCGTTATAGGACTAGCGGAGATTTCGTACAATGAGCAGTTCTTC CSVIGLAEISYNEQFF
TRBJ2-1 few - TRBV6-5 TGTGCCAGCAGTTACTTCGGCGGAGGTAGGAATGAGCAGTTCTTC CASSYFGGGRNEQFF
TRBJ2-1 - TRBD2 TRBV20-1 TGCAGTGCCACTGGGGGAGCCGGCGGGAGGTCTTACAATGAGCAGTTCTTC CSATGGAGGRSYNEQFF
TRBJ1-2 - - TRBV15 TGTGCCACCAGCAGAGTCGTGGAGGACTATGGCTACACCTTC CATSRVVEDYGYTF
TRBJ2-1 - - TRBV5-1 TGCGCCAGCAGCTCTGAATGGCGGAATGAGCAGTTCTTC CASSSEWRNEQFF
TRBJ1-1 - - TRBV19 TGTGCCAGTAGTAGGACAGCTGGGGGTGAAGCTTTCTTT CASSRTAGGEAFF
TRBJ2-7 many - TRBV5-1 TGCGCCAGCAGCTGGGACGAGATCTACGAGCAGTACTTC CASSWDEIYEQYF
TRBJ2-1 once TRBD2 TRBV28 TGTGCCAGCAGCGAGCGGGAATCCTACAATGAGCAGTTCTTC CASSERESYNEQFF
TRBJ2-7 few TRBD2 TRBV5-1 TGCGCCAGCAGCTTGGAACTAGCGGGAGCGTTCTCCGAGCAGTACTTC CASSLELAGAFSEQYF
TRBJ1-3 once - TRBV18 TGTGCCAGCTCACCACCGTCGAACGTGGGGAACACCATATATTTT CASSPPSNVGNTIYF
TRBJ2-1 many TRBD2 TRBV6-1 TGTGCCAGCAGTCGGACTAGCGGGAGGGCCGGGGTCAATGAGCAGTTCTTC CASSRTSGRAGVNEQFF
TRBJ2-3 few TRBD2 TRBV3-1 TGTGCCAGCAGCCCAGGACTAGCGGGTCTCGGCACAGATACGCAGTATTTT CASSPGLAGLGTDTQYF
TRBJ2-4 few - TRBV19 TGTGCCAGTAGTATAGGAGGGTTCCTAGCCAAAAACATTCAGTACTTC CASSIGGFLAKNIQYF